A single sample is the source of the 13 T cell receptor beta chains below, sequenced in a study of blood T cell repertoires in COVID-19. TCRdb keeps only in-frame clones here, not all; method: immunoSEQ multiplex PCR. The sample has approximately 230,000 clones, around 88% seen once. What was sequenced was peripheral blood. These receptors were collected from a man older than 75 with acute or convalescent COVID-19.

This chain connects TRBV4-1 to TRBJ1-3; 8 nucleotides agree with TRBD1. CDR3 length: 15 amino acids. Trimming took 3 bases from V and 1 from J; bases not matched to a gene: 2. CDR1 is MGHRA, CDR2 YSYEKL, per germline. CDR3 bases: TGCGCCAGCAGCCAGAACAGGGGGTCTGGAAACACCATATATTTT. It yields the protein CASSQNRGSGNTIYF.

The CDR3 region has the DNA TGTGCCAGCTCAACCGGGACAGGGTCCTATGGCTACACCTTC. Amino acid sequence: CASSTGTGSYGYTF. This rearrangement joins TRBV18 to TRBJ1-2, with 9 bases matching TRBD1. This CDR3 spans 14 amino acids. V lost 5 bases to trimming and J lost 4 bases; unmatched junction nucleotides: 5. CDR1 is KGHSH and CDR2 is LQKENI in the germline V gene.

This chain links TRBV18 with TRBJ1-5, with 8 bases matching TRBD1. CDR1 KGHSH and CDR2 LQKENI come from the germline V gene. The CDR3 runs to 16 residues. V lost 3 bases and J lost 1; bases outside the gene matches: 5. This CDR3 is CASSPQGAVSNQPQHF. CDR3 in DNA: TGTGCCAGCTCACCTCAGGGGGCGGTGAGCAATCAGCCCCAGCATTTT.

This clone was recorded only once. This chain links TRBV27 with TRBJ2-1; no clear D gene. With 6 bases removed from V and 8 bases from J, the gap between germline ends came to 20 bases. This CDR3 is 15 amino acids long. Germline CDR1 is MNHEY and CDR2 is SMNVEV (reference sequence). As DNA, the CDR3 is TGTGCCAGCAGGAAAAACGTTGGGCTCCGGTATGAGCAGTTCTTC. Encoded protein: CASRKNVGLRYEQFF.

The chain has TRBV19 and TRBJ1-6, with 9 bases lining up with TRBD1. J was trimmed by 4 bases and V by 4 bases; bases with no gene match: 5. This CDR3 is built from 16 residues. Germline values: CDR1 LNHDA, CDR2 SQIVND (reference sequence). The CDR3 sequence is CASSTGQGTYNSPLHF. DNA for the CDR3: TGTGCCAGTAGTACAGGACAGGGGACTTATAATTCACCCCTCCACTTT. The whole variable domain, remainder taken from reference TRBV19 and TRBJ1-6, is DGGITQSPKYLFRKEGQNVTLSCEQNLNHDAMYWYRQDPGQGLRLIYYSQIVNDFQKGDIAEGYSVSREKKESFPLTVTSAQKNPTAFYLCASSTGQGTYNSPLHFGNGTRLTVT.

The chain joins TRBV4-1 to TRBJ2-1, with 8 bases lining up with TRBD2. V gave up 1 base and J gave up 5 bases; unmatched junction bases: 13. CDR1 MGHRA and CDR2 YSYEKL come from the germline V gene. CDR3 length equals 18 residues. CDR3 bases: TGCGCCAGCAGCCAAGTGGATATGGGACTAGTGTACAACAATGAGCAGTTCTTC. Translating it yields CASSQVDMGLVYNNEQFF.

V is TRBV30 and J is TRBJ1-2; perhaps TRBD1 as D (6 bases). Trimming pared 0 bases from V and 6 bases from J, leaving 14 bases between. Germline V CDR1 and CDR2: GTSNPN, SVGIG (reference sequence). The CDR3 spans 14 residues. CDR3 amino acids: CAWSVLQGLNGYTF. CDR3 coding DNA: TGTGCCTGGAGTGTACTCCAGGGGTTAAATGGCTACACCTTC.

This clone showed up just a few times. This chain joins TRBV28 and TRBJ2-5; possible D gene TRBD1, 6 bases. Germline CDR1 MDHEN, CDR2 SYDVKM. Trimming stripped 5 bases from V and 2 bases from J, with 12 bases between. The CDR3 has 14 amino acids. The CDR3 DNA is TGTGCCAGCAGTACGGGACACACGCAAGAGACCCAGTACTTC. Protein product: CASSTGHTQETQYF.

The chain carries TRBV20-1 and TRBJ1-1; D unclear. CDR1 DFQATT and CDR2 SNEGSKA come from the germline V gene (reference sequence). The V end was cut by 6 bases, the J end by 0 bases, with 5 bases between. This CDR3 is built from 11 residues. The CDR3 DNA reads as TGCAGTGCCTCCGTGAACACTGAAGCTTTCTTT. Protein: CSASVNTEAFF.

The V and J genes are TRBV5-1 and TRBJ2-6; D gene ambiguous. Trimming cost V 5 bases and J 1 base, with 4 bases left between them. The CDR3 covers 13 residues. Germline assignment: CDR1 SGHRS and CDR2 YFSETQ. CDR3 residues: CASRTSGANVLTF. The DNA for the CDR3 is TGCGCCAGCAGAACATCTGGGGCCAACGTCCTGACTTTC. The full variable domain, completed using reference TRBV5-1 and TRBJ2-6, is KAGVTQTPRYLIKTRGQQVTLSCSPISGHRSVSWYQQTPGQGLQFLFEYFSETQRNKGNFPGRFSGRQFSNSRSEMNVSTLELGDSALYLCASRTSGANVLTFGAGSRLTVL.

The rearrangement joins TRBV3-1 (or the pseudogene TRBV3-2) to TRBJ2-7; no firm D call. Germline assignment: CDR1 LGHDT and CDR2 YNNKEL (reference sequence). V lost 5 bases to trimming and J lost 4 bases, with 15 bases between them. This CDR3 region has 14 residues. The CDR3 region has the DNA TGTGCCAGCAGCTCCGATGCATCCGGGTACGAGCAGTACTTC. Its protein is CASSSDASGYEQYF.

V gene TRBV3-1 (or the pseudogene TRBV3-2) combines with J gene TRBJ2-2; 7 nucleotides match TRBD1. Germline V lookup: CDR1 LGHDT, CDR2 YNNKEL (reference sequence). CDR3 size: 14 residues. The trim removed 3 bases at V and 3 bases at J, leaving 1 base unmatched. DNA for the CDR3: TGTGCCAGCAGCCACAGGGGGTACACCGGGGAGCTGTTTTTT. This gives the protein CASSHRGYTGELFF.

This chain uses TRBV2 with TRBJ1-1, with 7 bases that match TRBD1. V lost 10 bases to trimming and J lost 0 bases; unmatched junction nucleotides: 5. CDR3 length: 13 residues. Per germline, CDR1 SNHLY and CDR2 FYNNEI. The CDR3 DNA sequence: TGTGCCACCAGGGACAGACTGAACACTGAAGCTTTCTTT. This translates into CATRDRLNTEAFF.